This T cell receptor beta chain was profiled in a study of persistence of HIV-infected CD4 T cells. Anti-CD3/anti-CD28 beads served as a nonspecific positive control stimulus. Sorting of responding CD4+ T cells relied on upregulated CD40 ligand together with CD69. These HIV-1-infected adults initiated suppressive ART in chronic infection. Plasma HIV-1 RNA stayed below 50 copies/mL for at least 4 years. This clone was seen a handful of times. Its antigen is currently unknown. V lost 0 bases and J 2 bases, leaving 4 bases between the germline ends. The CDR3 extends over 13 amino acids. Germline CDR1 is MNHNS and CDR2 is SASEGT. This was the immunoSEQ version 4 assay in survey mode. Repertoires were generated with immunoSEQ multiplex PCR, while TCRdb's copy carries only in-frame clones and drops some. The data contain roughly 45,000 clones, 80% to 90% of them singletons.

The source was CD4+ T cells sorted from PBMCs after roughly 18-hour stimulation, collected from a patient who received antiretroviral therapy. The origin of this receptor is an adult man with HIV who was CMV-seropositive. The chain carries TRBV6-1 and TRBJ1-2; D unclear. The chain's CDR3 is CASSEAGNYGYTF. Here the CDR3 DNA reads TGTGCCAGCAGTGAAGCGGGGAACTATGGCTACACCTTC.